The T cell receptor (beta chain) under discussion was sequenced for a study of blood T cell repertoires in COVID-19. Study overall: There were acute and convalescent COVID-19 samples, and they came from the United States, Italy and Spain. From T cells, B-cell-depleted T cells, or PBMCs came the material, which was cDNA or gDNA.

Sequencing was performed with immunoSEQ multiplex PCR; in TCRdb, only in-frame clones are kept and a portion is missing. The top ten hold about 0.93% of the sample, which has approximately 250,000 clones, approximately 84% seen once. Germline CDR1 is MNHEY and CDR2 is SVGAGI. Trimming pared 4 bases from V and 3 bases from J, leaving 10 bases between. There are 14 residues in the CDR3. This sequence originates from a middle-aged man with acute or convalescent COVID-19. The rearrangement uses TRBV6-5 and TRBJ1-5; D is undetermined. The sample consisted of peripheral blood. The CDR3 loop reads CASSSTPLNQPQHF. DNA of the CDR3: TGTGCCAGCAGTTCGACACCTCTCAATCAGCCCCAGCATTTT.